Below, 16 T cell receptor beta chains from the same sample are listed, as sequenced in a study of cytomegalovirus exposure and HLA in healthy donors. Primers for the PCR totalled 60 Vbeta and 13 Jbeta. Sequenced by immunoSEQ multiplex PCR; TCRdb stores in-frame clones only, minus some. In all, the sample yields 50,000 or so clones. Sequencing used PBMCs. These receptors were collected from a woman aged 40 to 50 in good health and CMV-seronegative.

The chain is built from TRBV10-3 and TRBJ2-7; 7 bases line up with TRBD2. CDR3 length: 15 amino acids. Germline CDR1 ENHRY, CDR2 SYGVKD. Trimming cost V 2 bases and J 2 bases; bases outside gene matches: 6. Written as DNA, the CDR3 is TGTGCCATCAGTGAGGGGGCGGGAGCGGCCTACGAGCAGTACTTC. Amino acids: CAISEGAGAAYEQYF.

The chain is built from TRBV27 and TRBJ1-2; D is uncertain. CDR3 length: 14 residues. V dropped 0 bases and J dropped 9 bases, with 14 bases sitting between them. Germline V gene sequence: CDR1 MNHEY, CDR2 SMNVEV (reference sequence). This chain's CDR3 is CASSLSAAVISYTF. For the CDR3, the DNA is TGTGCCAGCAGTTTATCGGCGGCAGTTATAAGCTACACCTTC.

The chain carries TRBV30 and TRBJ1-6, with unresolved D. Trimming pared 3 bases from V and 5 bases from J, leaving 20 bases between. Germline values: CDR1 GTSNPN, CDR2 SVGIG (reference sequence). The CDR3 is 17 residues long. The CDR3 region has the DNA TGTGCCTGGAGCGTTCCGGCGGTGCGACCGAATAATTCACCCCTCCACTTT. Its translation is CAWSVPAVRPNNSPLHF. Complete variable domain (other parts from reference TRBV30 and TRBJ1-6): SQTIHQWPATLVQPVGSPLSLECTVEGTSNPNLYWYRQAAGRGLQLLFYSVGIGQISSEVPQNLSASRPQDRQFILSSKKLLLSDSGFYLCAWSVPAVRPNNSPLHFGNGTRLTVT.

The chain couples TRBV28 to TRBJ1-2; D unclear. V shed 6 bases and J shed 3 bases, with 17 bases lying between them. The germline CDR1 and CDR2 sequences are MDHEN and SYDVKM. CDR3 size: 15 residues. CDR3 amino acids: CASSSNGLSHYGYTF. CDR3 in DNA: TGTGCCAGCAGCTCCAACGGGTTGAGTCACTATGGCTACACCTTC.

The CDR3: CSVERRGGYTF. CDR3 DNA sequence: TGCAGCGTTGAACGCCGAGGAGGCTACACCTTC. The chain combines TRBV29-1 with TRBJ1-2; no clear D. V lost 2 bases, J lost 8 bases, and 9 bases lay in between. CDR3 size: 11 residues. Germline CDR1 SQVTM, CDR2 ANQGSEA.

The chain has TRBV28 and TRBJ1-6; D might be TRBD1 (5 bases). CDR3 length: 14 residues. V was shortened by 7 bases and J by 3 bases, with 10 bases between the two germline ends. Germline CDR1 is MDHEN and CDR2 is SYDVKM. For the CDR3, the DNA is TGTGCCAGCAATGGGCAGGGCTATAATTCACCCCTCCACTTT. Protein product: CASNGQGYNSPLHF.

The chain uses TRBV19 and TRBJ2-1; 9 bases are a match to TRBD2. Trimming at V came to 7 bases and at J to 8 bases, leaving 9 bases not matched to a gene. The CDR3 sequence is 14 residues long. Germline V gene data show CDR1 as LNHDA and CDR2 as SQIVND (reference sequence). CDR3 amino acids: CASMRASGVDEQFF. The DNA for the CDR3 is TGTGCCAGTATGAGGGCTAGCGGGGTTGATGAGCAGTTCTTC.

J is TRBJ2-7 and V is TRBV4-1; maybe TRBD2 (5 bases). Trimming removed 0 bases from V and 3 bases from J, with 12 bases in between. From germline, CDR1 is MGHRA and CDR2 YSYEKL. This CDR3 has 15 residues. The CDR3, as DNA: TGCGCCAGCAGCCAAGATCCCGGGATCATCTACGAGCAGTACTTC. Encoded protein: CASSQDPGIIYEQYF.

The chain is built from TRBV11-3 and TRBJ1-2; 8 nucleotides agree with TRBD1. After removal of 1 base from V and 2 bases from J, the junction contained 9 bases not matched to a gene. Germline CDR1 reads SGHNT; CDR2 reads YENEEA. There are 17 residues in the CDR3. The CDR3 reads CASSLGTGGKSNYGYTF. The CDR3 region has the DNA TGTGCCAGCAGCTTAGGCACAGGGGGTAAATCGAACTATGGCTACACCTTC.

The J gene is TRBJ2-3, the V gene TRBV5-4; D remains ambiguous. Between the trimmed V and J ends, which lost 7 bases and 1 base, there was a span of 16 bases. CDR3 length: 15 residues. Per the germline V gene, CDR1 is SGHNT and CDR2 is YYREEE (reference sequence). The CDR3 spells CASLASPGRTDTQYF. In DNA form, the CDR3 reads TGTGCCAGCTTAGCTTCCCCTGGCCGCACAGATACGCAGTATTTT.

The chain recombines TRBV6-5 with TRBJ1-1; perhaps TRBD1 as D (5 bases). The CDR3 runs 12 residues. Germline assignment: CDR1 MNHEY and CDR2 SVGAGI. Trimming took off 5 bases at V and 3 bases at J, with 7 bases between the two ends. The CDR3 here is CASSPGYTEAFF. The DNA for the CDR3 is TGTGCCAGCAGTCCAGGGTACACTGAAGCTTTCTTT.

The V gene is TRBV30, the J gene TRBJ1-1; TRBD1 might be the D (6 bases). Germline loops: CDR1 GTSNPN, CDR2 SVGIG (reference sequence). This CDR3 has 13 amino acids. V was shortened by 4 bases and J by 2 bases, with 11 bases between the two germline ends. CDR3 protein: CAWIPDSNTEAFF. Here the CDR3 DNA reads TGTGCCTGGATCCCGGACAGTAACACTGAAGCTTTCTTT. Complete variable domain (other parts from reference TRBV30 and TRBJ1-1): SQTIHQWPATLVQPVGSPLSLECTVEGTSNPNLYWYRQAAGRGLQLLFYSVGIGQISSEVPQNLSASRPQDRQFILSSKKLLLSDSGFYLCAWIPDSNTEAFFGQGTRLTVV.

The chain links TRBV5-8 to TRBJ2-3, with a possible D match to TRBD1 (5 bases). The CDR3 consists of 14 residues. V lost 2 bases and J lost 4, with 11 bases in between. CDR1 SGHTS and CDR2 YDEGEE come from the germline V gene. CDR3 nucleotides: TGTGCCAGCAGCTTCACAAGGGGTGCAGATACGCAGTATTTT. Amino acids: CASSFTRGADTQYF.

This chain uses TRBV5-1 with TRBJ1-5, with 12 bases matching TRBD1. Germline CDR1 and CDR2: SGHRS and YFSETQ. Trimming removed 0 bases from V and 6 bases from J; junction bases left unmatched: 4. The CDR3 contains 16 residues. CDR3: CASSLGGTGGFQPQHF. The CDR3 DNA sequence: TGCGCCAGCAGCTTGGGGGGGACAGGGGGCTTTCAGCCCCAGCATTTT.

This rearrangement joins TRBV4-3 to TRBJ2-7; no definite D call. With 0 bases removed from V and 3 bases from J, the gap between germline ends came to 9 bases. There are 14 residues in the CDR3. The germline CDR1 and CDR2 sequences are LGHNA and YSLEER. The CDR3 region has the DNA TGCGCCAGCAGCCAAGAGCTACGAGTCTACGAGCAGTACTTC. Its protein product is CASSQELRVYEQYF.

The V and J genes are TRBV7-9 and TRBJ2-3, with 10 bases fitting TRBD2. Germline V gene lookup returns CDR1 SEHNR and CDR2 FQNEAQ (reference sequence). V dropped 6 bases and J dropped 1; count of bases not matched to a gene: 7. This CDR3 has 16 amino acids. The CDR3 loop reads CASSRTLAGGTDTQYF. The CDR3 DNA reads TGTGCCAGCAGTAGAACTCTAGCGGGAGGCACAGATACGCAGTATTTT. Drawing the rest from reference TRBV7-9 and TRBJ2-3, the complete variable domain is DTGVSQNPRHKITKRGQNVTFRCDPISEHNRLYWYRQTLGQGPEFLTYFQNEAQLEKSRLLSDRFSAERPKGSFSTLEIQRTEQGDSAMYLCASSRTLAGGTDTQYFGPGTRLTVL.